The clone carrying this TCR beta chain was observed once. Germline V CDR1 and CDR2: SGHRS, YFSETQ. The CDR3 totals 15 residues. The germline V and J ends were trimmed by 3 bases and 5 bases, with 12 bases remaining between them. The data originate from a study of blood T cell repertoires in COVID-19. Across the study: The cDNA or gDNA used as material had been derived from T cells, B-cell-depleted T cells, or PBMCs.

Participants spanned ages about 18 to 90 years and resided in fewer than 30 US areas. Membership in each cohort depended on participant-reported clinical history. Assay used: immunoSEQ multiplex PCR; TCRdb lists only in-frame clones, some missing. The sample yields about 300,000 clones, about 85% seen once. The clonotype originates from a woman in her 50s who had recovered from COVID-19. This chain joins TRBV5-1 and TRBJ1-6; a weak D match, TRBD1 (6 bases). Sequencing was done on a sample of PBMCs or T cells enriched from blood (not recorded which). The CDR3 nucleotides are TGCGCCAGCAGCTCCACTACAGGGAATAATTCACCCCTCCACTTT. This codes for CASSSTTGNNSPLHF. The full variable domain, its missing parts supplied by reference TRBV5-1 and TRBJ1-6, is KAGVTQTPRYLIKTRGQQVTLSCSPISGHRSVSWYQQTPGQGLQFLFEYFSETQRNKGNFPGRFSGRQFSNSRSEMNVSTLELGDSALYLCASSSTTGNNSPLHFGNGTRLTVT.